What follows are 13 T cell receptor beta chains derived from one specimen sequenced in a study of OX40 agonist ivuxolimab in advanced cancers. Clones were sequenced by immunoSEQ multiplex PCR, and TCRdb holds only the in-frame ones, with some missing. The sample yields tens of thousands of clones, 70% to 90% seen once. The sequenced sample was CD4+ or CD8+ T cells sorted from blood, obtained in a trial of the OX40 agonist ivuxolimab. The receptor set was obtained from an adult with an advanced solid tumor such as melanoma, head and neck, liver or kidney cancer.

The V and J genes are TRBV30 and TRBJ2-1; D perhaps matches TRBD1 (8 bases). Per the germline V gene, CDR1 is GTSNPN and CDR2 is SVGIG (reference sequence). V gave up 0 bases and J gave up 10 bases, with 13 bases separating them. The CDR3 extends over 13 amino acids. The DNA of the CDR3 is TGTGCCTGGAGTGTCAACAGGGGGGGCGAGCAGTTCTTC. Translating gives CAWSVNRGGEQFF.

The chain couples TRBV7-2 to TRBJ1-3, with D possibly matching TRBD1 (5 bases). The V and J ends lost 5 bases and 2 bases respectively, with 13 bases between them. Looked up from germline, CDR1 is SGHTA and CDR2 is FQGNSA. The length of the CDR3 is 15 residues. The CDR3 nucleotides are TGTGCCAGCAGCCAGAACAGGAACCCTGGAAACACCATATATTTT. Translated, it gives CASSQNRNPGNTIYF.

The V and J genes are TRBV5-1 and TRBJ1-2; 10 nucleotides line up with TRBD1. Germline assignment: CDR1 SGHRS and CDR2 YFSETQ. This CDR3 has 15 residues. The trim removed 7 bases at V and 5 bases at J, leaving 11 bases unmatched. DNA for the CDR3: TGCGCCAGCTGGCCAGGGACAGGGGTGAGGTATGGCTACACCTTC. As protein: CASWPGTGVRYGYTF.

This chain uses TRBV27 with TRBJ2-5; the match to TRBD2 covers 7 bases. V shed 6 bases, J shed 0 bases, and the junction held 10 bases outside the gene matches. Germline values: CDR1 MNHEY, CDR2 SMNVEV (reference sequence). The CDR3 has 16 amino acids. The CDR3 here is CASRGWGGGDQETQYF. The CDR3 nucleotides read TGTGCCAGCAGAGGGTGGGGGGGTGGAGACCAAGAGACCCAGTACTTC.

The rearrangement uses TRBV19 and TRBJ1-5; 9 nucleotides line up with TRBD1. CDR1 and CDR2 (germline): LNHDA, SQIVND (reference sequence). The CDR3 sequence is 15 residues long. With V trimmed by 8 bases and J by 6 bases, 11 bases remained unmatched. As DNA, the CDR3 is TGTGCCAGTTACCCGGGACAGGGACAAGGTCAGCCCCAGCATTTT. Translating it yields CASYPGQGQGQPQHF.

The rearrangement links TRBV18 to TRBJ2-1; D is possibly TRBD1 or TRBD2 (5 bases each). V was trimmed by 2 bases and J by 0 bases, leaving 14 bases between them. This CDR3 contains 17 residues. CDR1 is KGHSH and CDR2 is LQKENI in the germline V gene. The CDR3 DNA follows: TGTGCCAGCTCACCATATTCGGGGCGGAGCTCCTACAATGAGCAGTTCTTC. Its protein is CASSPYSGRSSYNEQFF.

V and J are TRBV7-8 and TRBJ1-1; D is perhaps TRBD1 (5 bases). The CDR3 length is 15 residues. With 2 bases removed from V and 7 bases from J, the gap between germline ends came to 17 bases. CDR1 and CDR2 from the germline V gene are SGHVS and FQNEAQ. This CDR3 is CASSLLGSQRGEAFF. The CDR3 DNA reads as TGTGCCAGCAGCTTATTAGGGTCCCAAAGGGGTGAAGCTTTCTTT.

The genes are TRBV2 and TRBJ1-5; tentative D call: TRBD1 (5 bases). This CDR3 is built from 16 residues. V dropped 4 bases and J dropped 7 bases, with 20 bases sitting between them. CDR1 and CDR2 (germline): SNHLY, FYNNEI. CDR3 nucleotide sequence: TGTGCCAGCAGTGGGACACCCCGCGTCGGGGAGCAGCCCCAGCATTTT. Translated, it gives CASSGTPRVGEQPQHF.

This chain connects TRBV4-1 to TRBJ2-3; either TRBD1 or TRBD2 may supply D (5 bases each). This CDR3 spans 15 amino acids. Trimming took off 0 bases at V and 4 bases at J, with 11 bases between the two ends. Germline CDR1 reads MGHRA; CDR2 reads YSYEKL. CDR3 sequence: CASSQEGVGPDTQYF. CDR3 bases: TGCGCCAGCAGCCAAGAGGGGGTAGGCCCAGATACGCAGTATTTT.

CDR3 in DNA: TGTGCCAGCAGCTTAGACTACACCCTGACAGGGCGGAACACCGGGGAGCTGTTTTTT. Encoded protein: CASSLDYTLTGRNTGELFF. The V and J genes are TRBV11-2 and TRBJ2-2; 7 nucleotides line up with TRBD1. The CDR3 totals 19 residues. After removal of 0 bases from V and 1 base from J, the junction contained 11 bases not matched to a gene. The germline CDR1 and CDR2 sequences are SGHAT and FQNNGV.

The chain uses TRBV4-1 and TRBJ2-6; D uncertain. Germline lookup yields CDR1 MGHRA and CDR2 YSYEKL. The CDR3 runs 19 residues. V lost 0 bases and J 0 bases, leaving 15 bases between the germline ends. Here the CDR3 DNA reads TGCGCCAGCAGCCAAGATTCAGGATTATCCTTCTCTGGGGCCAACGTCCTGACTTTC. Translation: CASSQDSGLSFSGANVLTF.

The CDR3 reads CSVVRTGAVYGYTF. CDR3 coding DNA: TGCAGCGTTGTAAGGACAGGGGCTGTCTATGGCTACACCTTC. The chain employs TRBV29-1 and TRBJ1-2; 9 nucleotides agree with TRBD1. This CDR3 has 14 residues. V shed 4 bases and J 4 bases; nucleotides not matched to a gene: 7. Germline loops: CDR1 SQVTM, CDR2 ANQGSEA. The variable domain in full, with the rest retrieved from reference TRBV29-1 and TRBJ1-2, is SAVISQKPSRDICQRGTSLTIQCQVDSQVTMMFWYRQQPGQSLTLIATANQGSEATYESGFVIDKFPISRPNLTFSTLTVSNMSPEDSSIYLCSVVRTGAVYGYTFGSGTRLTVV.

This clone was found a few times. The DNA for the CDR3 is TGTGCCAGCAGCTCCGGTTTGGGGCGGGGGGGTGCAGATACGCAGTATTTT. Translating it yields CASSSGLGRGGADTQYF. The chain combines TRBV7-6 with TRBJ2-3; 9 bases line up with TRBD2. The germline CDR1 and CDR2 sequences are SGHVS and FNYEAQ. The CDR3 has 17 residues. Trimming took 4 bases from V and 4 from J; bases not matched to a gene: 12.